The 7 T cell receptor beta chains presented below share a single source sample, sequenced in a study of cytomegalovirus exposure and HLA in healthy donors. 13 Jbeta primers and 60 Vbeta primers were used for the PCR. Only in-frame clones appear in the TCRdb table, and some are missing; sequencing was by immunoSEQ multiplex PCR. The sample lists 150,000 to 200,000 clones; more than 75% were seen once. Sequencing was carried out using PBMCs. The receptors shown here come from a woman aged 25-40 years in good health and CMV-seropositive.

The chain has TRBV6-5 and TRBJ2-1; TRBD1 agrees at 12 bases. The germline V gene has CDR1 MNHEY and CDR2 SVGAGI. Losses at the gene ends were 5 bases for V and 10 bases for J; bases not matched to a gene: 6. This CDR3 has 14 residues. The CDR3 sequence is CASSMGQGAREQFF. CDR3 nucleotide sequence: TGTGCCAGCAGTATGGGACAGGGGGCTAGGGAGCAGTTCTTC.

The J gene is TRBJ1-2, the V gene TRBV6-1; D not certain. This CDR3 contains 13 residues. The ends were cut back, 4 bases at V and 2 bases at J, with 8 bases in the middle. The V gene's germline CDR1 is MNHNS and CDR2 SASEGT. The CDR3 DNA follows: TGTGCCAGCAGTGCTAATGAGAACTATGGCTACACCTTC. Protein sequence: CASSANENYGYTF.

This rearrangement joins TRBV6-5 to TRBJ1-4; the D is unclear. CDR3 length: 13 amino acids. With 8 bases removed from V and 5 bases from J, the gap between germline ends came to 12 bases. Germline CDR1 is MNHEY and CDR2 is SVGAGI. CDR3: CASSQNGNEKLFF. In DNA, the CDR3 is TGTGCCAGCTCACAGAATGGGAATGAAAAACTGTTTTTT.

This clone was seen only a few times. J is TRBJ1-5 and V is TRBV5-8; D not resolved. The CDR3 has 14 residues. Trimming took off 0 bases at V and 0 bases at J, with 4 bases between the two ends. The germline CDR1 and CDR2 sequences are SGHTS and YDEGEE. DNA for the CDR3: TGTGCCAGCAGCTTGGTCCATAGCAATCAGCCCCAGCATTTT. Its translation: CASSLVHSNQPQHF.

The genes are TRBV4-1 and TRBJ1-5; 8 nucleotides line up with TRBD1. V shed 5 bases and J 6 bases; nucleotides not matched to a gene: 9. Germline assignment: CDR1 MGHRA and CDR2 YSYEKL. This CDR3 is built from 15 residues. The chain's CDR3 is CASSSLGQGGQPQHF. As DNA, the CDR3 is TGCGCCAGCAGCTCACTCGGACAGGGAGGTCAGCCCCAGCATTTT.

This clone occurred once. The rearrangement uses TRBV11-2 and TRBJ1-2; no clear D. V lost 6 bases to trimming and J lost 4 bases, with 9 bases between them. The CDR3 extends over 12 amino acids. CDR1 is SGHAT and CDR2 is FQNNGV in the germline V gene. CDR3: CASSQEGYGYTF. In nucleotides, the CDR3 is TGTGCCAGCAGTCAAGAGGGCTATGGCTACACCTTC.

The chain combines TRBV7-9 with TRBJ1-2; 7 bases are a match to TRBD1. The CDR3 loop spans 15 amino acids. Germline loops: CDR1 SEHNR, CDR2 FQNEAQ (reference sequence). J gave up 4 bases and V 5 bases, and 10 bases lay outside the gene matches. CDR3 coding DNA: TGTGCCAGCAGCGCCCGACAGGGAGCGCCCTATGGCTACACCTTC. This sequence encodes CASSARQGAPYGYTF.